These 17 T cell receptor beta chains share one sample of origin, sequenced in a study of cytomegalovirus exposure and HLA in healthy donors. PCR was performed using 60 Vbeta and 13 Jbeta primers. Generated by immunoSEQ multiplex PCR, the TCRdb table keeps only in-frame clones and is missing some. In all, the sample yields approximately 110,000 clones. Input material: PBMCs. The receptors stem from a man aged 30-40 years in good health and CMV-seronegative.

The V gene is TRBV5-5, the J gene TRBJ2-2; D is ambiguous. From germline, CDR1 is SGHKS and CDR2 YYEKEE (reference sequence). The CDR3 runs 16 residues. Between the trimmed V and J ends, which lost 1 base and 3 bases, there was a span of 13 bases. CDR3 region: CASSLHLPEDTGELFF. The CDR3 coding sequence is TGTGCCAGCAGCTTGCACCTACCCGAGGACACCGGGGAGCTGTTTTTT.

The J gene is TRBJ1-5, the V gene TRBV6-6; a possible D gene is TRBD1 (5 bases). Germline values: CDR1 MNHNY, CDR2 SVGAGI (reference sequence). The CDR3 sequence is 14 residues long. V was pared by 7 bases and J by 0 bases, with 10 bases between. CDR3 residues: CASTQVYSNQPQHF. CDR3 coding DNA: TGTGCCAGCACACAGGTCTATAGCAATCAGCCCCAGCATTTT.

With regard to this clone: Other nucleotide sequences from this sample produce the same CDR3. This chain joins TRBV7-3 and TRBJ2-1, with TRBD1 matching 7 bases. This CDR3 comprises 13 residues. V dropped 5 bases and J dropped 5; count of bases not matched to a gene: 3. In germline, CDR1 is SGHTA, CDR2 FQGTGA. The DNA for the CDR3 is TGTGCCAGCAGCCTGGGACAGAACAATGAGCAGTTCTTC. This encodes CASSLGQNNEQFF. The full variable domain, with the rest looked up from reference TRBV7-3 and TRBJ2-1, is GAGVSQTPSNKVTEKGKYVELRCDPISGHTALYWYRQSLGQGPEFLIYFQGTGAADDSGLPNDRFFAVRPEGSVSTLKIQRTERGDSAVYLCASSLGQNNEQFFGPGTRLTVL.

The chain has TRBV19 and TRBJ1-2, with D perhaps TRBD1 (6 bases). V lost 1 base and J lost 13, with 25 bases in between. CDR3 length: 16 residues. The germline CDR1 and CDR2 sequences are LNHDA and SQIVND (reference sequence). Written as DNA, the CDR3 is TGTGCCAGTAGTATAGTCCCGAAGACAGGCCTACCGCTGGGCACCTTC. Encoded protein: CASSIVPKTGLPLGTF.

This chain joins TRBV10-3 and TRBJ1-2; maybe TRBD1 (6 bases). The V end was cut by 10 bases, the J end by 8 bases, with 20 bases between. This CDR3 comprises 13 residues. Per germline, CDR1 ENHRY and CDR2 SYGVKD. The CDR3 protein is CATESQGSGGYTF. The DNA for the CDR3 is TGTGCCACCGAATCCCAGGGGTCGGGGGGCTACACCTTC.

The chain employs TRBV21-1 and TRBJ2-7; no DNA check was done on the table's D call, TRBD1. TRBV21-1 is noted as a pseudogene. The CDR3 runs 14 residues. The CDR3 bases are TGTGCCAGCAGCGCCCCGACAGGTTCGCACGAGCAGTACTTC. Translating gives CASSAPTGSHEQYF.

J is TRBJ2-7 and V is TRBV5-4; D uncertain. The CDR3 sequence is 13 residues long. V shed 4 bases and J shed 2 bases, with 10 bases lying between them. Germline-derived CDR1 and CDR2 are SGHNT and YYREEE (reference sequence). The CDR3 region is CASSQEPPYEQYF. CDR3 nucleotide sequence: TGTGCCAGCAGCCAGGAACCTCCCTACGAGCAGTACTTC.

This chain's CDR3 is CASSSGQGPYEQYF. The CDR3 DNA sequence: TGTGCCAGCAGCTCCGGACAGGGTCCCTACGAGCAGTACTTC. The chain recombines TRBV5-4 with TRBJ2-7, with 8 bases matching TRBD1. The germline CDR1 and CDR2 sequences are SGHNT and YYREEE (reference sequence). CDR3 length: 14 amino acids. After removal of 3 bases from V and 2 bases from J, the junction contained 4 bases not matched to a gene.

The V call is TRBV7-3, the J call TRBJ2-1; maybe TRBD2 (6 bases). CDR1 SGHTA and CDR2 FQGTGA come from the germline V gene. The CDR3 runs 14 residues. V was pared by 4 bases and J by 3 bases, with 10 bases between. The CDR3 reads CASSYGGFYNEQFF. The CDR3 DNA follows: TGTGCCAGCAGCTACGGGGGTTTCTACAATGAGCAGTTCTTC.

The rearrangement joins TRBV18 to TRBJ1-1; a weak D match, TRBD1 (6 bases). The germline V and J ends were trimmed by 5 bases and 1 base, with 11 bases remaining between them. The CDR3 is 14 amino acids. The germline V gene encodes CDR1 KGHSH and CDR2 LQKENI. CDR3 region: CASSSRTENTEAFF. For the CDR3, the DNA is TGTGCCAGCTCATCCCGGACAGAGAACACTGAAGCTTTCTTT.

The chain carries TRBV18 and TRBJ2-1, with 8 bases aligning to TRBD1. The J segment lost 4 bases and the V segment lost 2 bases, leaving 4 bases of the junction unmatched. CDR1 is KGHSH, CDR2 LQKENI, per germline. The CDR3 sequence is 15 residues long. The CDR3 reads CASSPRDRQYNEQFF. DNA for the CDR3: TGTGCCAGCTCACCAAGGGACAGGCAATACAATGAGCAGTTCTTC.

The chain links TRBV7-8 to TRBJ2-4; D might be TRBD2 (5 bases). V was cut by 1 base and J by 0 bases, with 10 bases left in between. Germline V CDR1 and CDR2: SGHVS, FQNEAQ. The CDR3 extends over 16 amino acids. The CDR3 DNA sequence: TGTGCCAGCAGCTTAGGGGCGGGCCCAGCCAAAAACATTCAGTACTTC. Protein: CASSLGAGPAKNIQYF.

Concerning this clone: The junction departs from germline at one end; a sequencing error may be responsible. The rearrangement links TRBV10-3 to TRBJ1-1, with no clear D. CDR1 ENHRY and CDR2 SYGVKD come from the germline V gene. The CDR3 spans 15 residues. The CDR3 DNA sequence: TGTACCATCAGTGTCGCGTCACCCATGAACACTGAAGCTTTCTTT. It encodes CTISVASPMNTEAFF.

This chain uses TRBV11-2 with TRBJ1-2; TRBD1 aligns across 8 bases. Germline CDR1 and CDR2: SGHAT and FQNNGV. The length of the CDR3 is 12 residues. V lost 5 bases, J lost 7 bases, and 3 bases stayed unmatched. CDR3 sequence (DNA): TGTGCCAGCAGCATCAGGGGGCTTGGCTACACCTTC. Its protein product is CASSIRGLGYTF.

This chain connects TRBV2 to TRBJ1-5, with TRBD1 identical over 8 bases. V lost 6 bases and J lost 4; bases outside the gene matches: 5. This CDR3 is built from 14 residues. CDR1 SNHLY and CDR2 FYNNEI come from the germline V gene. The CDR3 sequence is CASSGRGPNQPQHF. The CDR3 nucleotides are TGTGCCAGCAGCGGCAGGGGGCCTAATCAGCCCCAGCATTTT. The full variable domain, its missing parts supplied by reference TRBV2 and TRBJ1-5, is EPEVTQTPSHQVTQMGQEVILRCVPISNHLYFYWYRQILGQKVEFLVSFYNNEISEKSEIFDDQFSVERPDGSNFTLKIRSTKLEDSAMYFCASSGRGPNQPQHFGDGTRLSIL.

CDR3 in amino acids: CASSITPGQFHEQYF. The CDR3 DNA follows: TGTGCCAGCAGCATCACCCCGGGACAGTTCCACGAGCAGTACTTC. The rearrangement uses TRBV7-2 and TRBJ2-5, with 7 positions matching TRBD1. TRBJ2-7 matches the DNA end more closely, so the J call is doubtful. CDR1 is SGHTA and CDR2 is FQGNSA in the germline V gene. This CDR3 comprises 15 residues.

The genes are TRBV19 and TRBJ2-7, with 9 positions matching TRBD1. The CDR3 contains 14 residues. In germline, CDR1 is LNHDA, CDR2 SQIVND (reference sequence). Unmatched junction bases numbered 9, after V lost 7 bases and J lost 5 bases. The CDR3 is CASTPGQGYHEQYF. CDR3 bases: TGTGCCAGTACGCCGGGACAGGGATACCACGAGCAGTACTTC.